In its sample, the clone carrying this T cell receptor (beta chain) was seen once. The assay was immunoSEQ multiplex PCR, and TCRdb's table has in-frame clones only and misses some. Among nearly 10,000 clones listed, approximately 57% were seen once. The data derive from a study of neoadjuvant anti-PD-1 for oral cavity cancer. Sample time point: after neoadjuvant nivolumab, at surgical resection. This CDR3 region has 14 residues. Germline V CDR1 and CDR2: MNHEY, SMNVEV (reference sequence). Trimming pared 0 bases from V and 8 bases from J, leaving 13 bases between. The material was PBMCs, obtained after nivolumab (anti-PD-1) treatment. V gene TRBV27 combines with J gene TRBJ1-2; D remains unclear. The sequence was obtained from a person aged 40 to 85 with oral cavity squamous cell carcinoma. As DNA, the CDR3 is TGTGCCAGCAGTTTATCGGGCGGTGGAAGGGGCTACACCTTC. The encoded protein is CASSLSGGGRGYTF.